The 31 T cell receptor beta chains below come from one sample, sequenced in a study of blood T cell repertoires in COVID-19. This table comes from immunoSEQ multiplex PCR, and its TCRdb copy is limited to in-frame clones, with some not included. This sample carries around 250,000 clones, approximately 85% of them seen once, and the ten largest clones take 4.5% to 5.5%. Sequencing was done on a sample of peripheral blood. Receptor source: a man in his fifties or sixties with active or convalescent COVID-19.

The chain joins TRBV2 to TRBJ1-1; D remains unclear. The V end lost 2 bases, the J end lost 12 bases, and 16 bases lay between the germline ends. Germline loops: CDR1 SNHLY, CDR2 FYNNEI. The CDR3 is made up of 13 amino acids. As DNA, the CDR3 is TGTGCCAGCAGTGAATTGGGCTCTCATGGTACTTTCTTT. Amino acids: CASSELGSHGTFF. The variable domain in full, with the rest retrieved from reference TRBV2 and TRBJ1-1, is EPEVTQTPSHQVTQMGQEVILRCVPISNHLYFYWYRQILGQKVEFLVSFYNNEISEKSEIFDDQFSVERPDGSNFTLKIRSTKLEDSAMYFCASSELGSHGTFFGQGTRLTVV.

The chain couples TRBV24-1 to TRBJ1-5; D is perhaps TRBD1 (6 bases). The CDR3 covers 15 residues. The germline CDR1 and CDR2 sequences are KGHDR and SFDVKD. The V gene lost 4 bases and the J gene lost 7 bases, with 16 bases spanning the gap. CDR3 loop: CATSEPNRVGQPQHF. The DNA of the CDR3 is TGTGCCACCAGTGAGCCGAACAGGGTGGGCCAGCCCCAGCATTTT.

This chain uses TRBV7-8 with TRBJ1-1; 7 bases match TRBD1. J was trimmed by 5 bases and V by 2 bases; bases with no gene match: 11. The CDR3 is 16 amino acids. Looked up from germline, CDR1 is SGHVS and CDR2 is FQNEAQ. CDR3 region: CASSLSPPAGGTEAFF. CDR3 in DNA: TGTGCCAGCAGCTTATCCCCCCCGGCAGGGGGTACTGAAGCTTTCTTT.

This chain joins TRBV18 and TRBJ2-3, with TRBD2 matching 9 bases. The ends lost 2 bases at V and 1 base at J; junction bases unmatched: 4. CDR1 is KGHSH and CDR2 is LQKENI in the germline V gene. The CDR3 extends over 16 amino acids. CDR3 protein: CASSPGIAGGTDTQYF. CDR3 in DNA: TGTGCCAGCTCACCAGGTATAGCGGGAGGCACAGATACGCAGTATTTT.

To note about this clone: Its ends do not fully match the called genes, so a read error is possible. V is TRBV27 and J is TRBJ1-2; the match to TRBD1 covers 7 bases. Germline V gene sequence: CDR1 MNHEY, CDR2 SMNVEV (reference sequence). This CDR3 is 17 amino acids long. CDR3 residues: CASRKGTAVPANYGYTF. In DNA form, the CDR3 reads TGTGCCAGCAGAAAAGGGACAGCCGTACCCGCTAATTATGGCTACACCTTC.

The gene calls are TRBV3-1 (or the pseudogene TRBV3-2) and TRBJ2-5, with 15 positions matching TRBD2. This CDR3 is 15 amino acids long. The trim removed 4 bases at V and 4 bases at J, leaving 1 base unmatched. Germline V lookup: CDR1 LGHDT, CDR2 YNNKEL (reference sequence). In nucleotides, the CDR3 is TGTGCCAGCAGCCTGGGACTAGCGGGAGGAGAGACCCAGTACTTC. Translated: CASSLGLAGGETQYF.

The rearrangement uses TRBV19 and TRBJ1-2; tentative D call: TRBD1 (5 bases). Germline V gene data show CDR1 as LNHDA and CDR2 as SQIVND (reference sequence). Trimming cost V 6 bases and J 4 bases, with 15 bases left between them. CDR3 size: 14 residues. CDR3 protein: CASSRDRQSYGYTF. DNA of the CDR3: TGTGCCAGTAGCAGAGATCGACAGAGCTATGGCTACACCTTC.

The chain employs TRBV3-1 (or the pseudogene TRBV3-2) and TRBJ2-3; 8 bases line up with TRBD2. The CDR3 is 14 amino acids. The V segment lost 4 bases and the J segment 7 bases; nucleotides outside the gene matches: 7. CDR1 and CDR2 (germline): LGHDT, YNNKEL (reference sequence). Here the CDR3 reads CASSPTSVAYTQYF. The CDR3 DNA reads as TGTGCCAGCAGCCCGACTAGCGTCGCTTATACGCAGTATTTT.

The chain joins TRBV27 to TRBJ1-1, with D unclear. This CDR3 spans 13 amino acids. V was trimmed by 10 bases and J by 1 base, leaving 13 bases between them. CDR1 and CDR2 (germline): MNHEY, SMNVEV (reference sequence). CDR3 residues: CATALSGNTEAFF. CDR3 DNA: TGTGCCACCGCCCTTTCAGGGAACACTGAAGCTTTCTTT.

CDR3 nucleotides: TGCAGTGCTAGTCCTCACAGGGGGCTCACTGAAGCTTTCTTT. Translated: CSASPHRGLTEAFF. This chain connects TRBV20-1 to TRBJ1-1; 9 nucleotides line up with TRBD1. This CDR3 spans 14 amino acids. J gave up 4 bases and V 3 bases, and 6 bases lay outside the gene matches. In germline, CDR1 is DFQATT, CDR2 SNEGSKA (reference sequence).

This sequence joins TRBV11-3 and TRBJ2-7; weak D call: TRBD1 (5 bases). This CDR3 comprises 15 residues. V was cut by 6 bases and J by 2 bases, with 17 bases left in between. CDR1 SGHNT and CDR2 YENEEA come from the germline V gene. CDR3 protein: CASSTREIRTYEQYF. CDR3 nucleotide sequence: TGTGCCAGCAGTACCAGGGAAATTAGAACCTACGAGCAGTACTTC.

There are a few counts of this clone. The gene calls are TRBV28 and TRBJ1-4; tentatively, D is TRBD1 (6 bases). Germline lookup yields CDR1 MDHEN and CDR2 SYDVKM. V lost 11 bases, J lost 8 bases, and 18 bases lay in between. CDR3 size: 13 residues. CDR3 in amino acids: CAGARGSSEKLFF. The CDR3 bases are TGTGCCGGAGCCAGGGGAAGCAGCGAAAAACTGTTTTTT.

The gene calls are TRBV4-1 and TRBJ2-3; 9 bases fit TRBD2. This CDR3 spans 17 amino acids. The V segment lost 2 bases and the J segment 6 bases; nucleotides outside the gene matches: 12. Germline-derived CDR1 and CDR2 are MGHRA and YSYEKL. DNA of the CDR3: TGCGCCAGCAGCCAAATCATAGCGGGAGTAAGGTCTGATACGCAGTATTTT. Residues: CASSQIIAGVRSDTQYF.

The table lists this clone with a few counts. CDR3 sequence reads: CASSGGLRNYNEQFF. The DNA of the CDR3 is TGCGCCAGCAGTGGAGGTTTGCGTAACTACAATGAGCAGTTCTTC. This chain uses TRBV10-2 with TRBJ2-1; D call uncertain. The CDR3 loop spans 15 amino acids. Between the trimmed V and J ends, which lost 4 bases and 3 bases, there was a span of 13 bases. Per germline, CDR1 WSHSY and CDR2 SAAADI.

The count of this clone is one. As DNA, the CDR3 is TGTGCCACCAGCAGAGATAAGATGGTCCTAGTTCACGAGCAGTACTTC. Protein: CATSRDKMVLVHEQYF. This chain joins TRBV15 and TRBJ2-7; D is unclear. The CDR3 totals 16 residues. V was trimmed by 0 bases and J by 5 bases, leaving 17 bases between them. Germline V CDR1 and CDR2: LNHNV, YYDKDF (reference sequence).

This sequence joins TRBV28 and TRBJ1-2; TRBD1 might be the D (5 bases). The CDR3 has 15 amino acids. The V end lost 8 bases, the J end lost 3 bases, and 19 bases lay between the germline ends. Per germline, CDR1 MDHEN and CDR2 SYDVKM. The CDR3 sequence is CASVGWGRSDYGYTF. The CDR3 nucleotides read TGTGCCAGCGTGGGGTGGGGCAGGTCGGACTATGGCTACACCTTC.

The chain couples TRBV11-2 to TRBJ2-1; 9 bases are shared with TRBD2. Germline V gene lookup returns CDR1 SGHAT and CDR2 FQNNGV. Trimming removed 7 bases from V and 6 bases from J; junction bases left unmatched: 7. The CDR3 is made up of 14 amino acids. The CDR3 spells CASTAGGWSNEQFF. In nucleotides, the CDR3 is TGTGCCAGCACAGCGGGAGGCTGGAGCAATGAGCAGTTCTTC.

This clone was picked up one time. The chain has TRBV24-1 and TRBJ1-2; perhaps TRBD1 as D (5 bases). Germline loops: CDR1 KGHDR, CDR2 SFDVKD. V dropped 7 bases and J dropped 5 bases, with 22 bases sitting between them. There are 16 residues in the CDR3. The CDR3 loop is CATSRGVGFRRYGYTF. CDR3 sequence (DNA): TGTGCCACCAGCCGGGGGGTAGGCTTTAGGCGGTATGGCTACACCTTC.

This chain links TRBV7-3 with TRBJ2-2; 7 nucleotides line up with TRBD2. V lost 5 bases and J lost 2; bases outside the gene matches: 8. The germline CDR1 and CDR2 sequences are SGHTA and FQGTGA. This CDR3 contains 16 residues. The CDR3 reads CASSQIAGANTGELFF. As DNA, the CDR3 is TGTGCCAGCAGCCAAATAGCGGGCGCCAACACCGGGGAGCTGTTTTTT.

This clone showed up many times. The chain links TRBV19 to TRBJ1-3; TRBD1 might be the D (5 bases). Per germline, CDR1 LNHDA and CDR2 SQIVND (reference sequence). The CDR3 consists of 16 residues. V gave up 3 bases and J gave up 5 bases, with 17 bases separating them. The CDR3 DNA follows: TGTGCCAGTAGTATCTCATCCCGACAGTCCCGAAACACCATATATTTT. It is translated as CASSISSRQSRNTIYF.

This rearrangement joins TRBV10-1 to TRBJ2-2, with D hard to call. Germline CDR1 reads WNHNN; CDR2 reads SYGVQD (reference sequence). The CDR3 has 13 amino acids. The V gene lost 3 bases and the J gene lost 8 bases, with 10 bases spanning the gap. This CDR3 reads CASSESGFGELFF. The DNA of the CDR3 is TGCGCCAGCAGTGAATCCGGGTTTGGGGAGCTGTTTTTT.

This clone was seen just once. CDR3 sequence reads: CASSPRLGGVNTGELFF. CDR3 DNA sequence: TGTGCCAGCTCACCAAGACTGGGAGGGGTGAACACCGGGGAGCTGTTTTTT. The chain uses TRBV18 and TRBJ2-2; 7 bases match TRBD2. Germline V gene data show CDR1 as KGHSH and CDR2 as LQKENI. This CDR3 has 17 residues. Trimming at V came to 2 bases and at J to 1 base, leaving 7 bases not matched to a gene.

CDR3 sequence reads: CASSSNSGRVSVGELFF. The CDR3, as DNA: TGTGCCAGCAGTTCAAATAGCGGGAGGGTCTCAGTCGGGGAGCTGTTTTTT. The chain has TRBV27 and TRBJ2-2; 11 bases fit TRBD2. This CDR3 spans 17 amino acids. The germline gives CDR1 MNHEY, CDR2 SMNVEV (reference sequence). V gave up 4 bases and J gave up 7 bases; unmatched junction bases: 11.

The CDR3 DNA follows: TGCGCCAGCAGATTCGACCCCACGCCACAGGGCGACGAGCAGTACTTC. Translating gives CASRFDPTPQGDEQYF. The chain links TRBV10-1 to TRBJ2-7, with D tentatively TRBD1 (6 bases). Germline V gene data show CDR1 as WNHNN and CDR2 as SYGVQD (reference sequence). V was cut by 6 bases and J by 5 bases, with 23 bases left in between. This CDR3 spans 16 amino acids.

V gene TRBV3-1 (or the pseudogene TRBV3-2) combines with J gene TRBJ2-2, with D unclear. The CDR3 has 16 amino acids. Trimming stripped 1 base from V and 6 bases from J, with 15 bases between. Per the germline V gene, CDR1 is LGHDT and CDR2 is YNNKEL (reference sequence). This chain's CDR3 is CASSQGVPWLPGELFF. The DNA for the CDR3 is TGTGCCAGCAGCCAAGGCGTTCCTTGGTTACCCGGGGAGCTGTTTTTT.

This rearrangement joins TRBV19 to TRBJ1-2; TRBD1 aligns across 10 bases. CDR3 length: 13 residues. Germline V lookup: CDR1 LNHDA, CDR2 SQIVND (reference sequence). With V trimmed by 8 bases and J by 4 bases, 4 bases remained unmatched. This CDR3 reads CASSDRGTYGYTF. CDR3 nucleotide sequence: TGTGCCAGTTCGGACAGGGGGACCTATGGCTACACCTTC.

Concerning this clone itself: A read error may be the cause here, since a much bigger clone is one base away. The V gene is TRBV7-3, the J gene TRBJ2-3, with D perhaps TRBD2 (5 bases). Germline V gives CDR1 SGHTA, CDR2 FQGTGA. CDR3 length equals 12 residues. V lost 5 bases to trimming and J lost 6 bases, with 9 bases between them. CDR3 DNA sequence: TGTGCCAGCAGCGCAAGAGGGGATACGCAGTATTTT. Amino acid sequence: CASSARGDTQYF. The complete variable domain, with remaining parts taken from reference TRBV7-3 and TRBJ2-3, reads GAGVSQTPSNKVTEKGKYVELRCDPISGHTALYWYRQSLGQGPEFLIYFQGTGAADDSGLPNDRFFAVRPEGSVSTLKIQRTERGDSAVYLCASSARGDTQYFGPGTRLTVL.

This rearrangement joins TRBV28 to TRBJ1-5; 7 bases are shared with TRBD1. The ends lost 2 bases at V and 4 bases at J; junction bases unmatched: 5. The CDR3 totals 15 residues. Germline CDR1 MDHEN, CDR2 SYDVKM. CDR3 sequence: CASSLEGAGNQPQHF. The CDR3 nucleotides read TGTGCCAGCAGTTTAGAGGGGGCAGGAAATCAGCCCCAGCATTTT. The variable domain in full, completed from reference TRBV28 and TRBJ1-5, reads DVKVTQSSRYLVKRTGEKVFLECVQDMDHENMFWYRQDPGLGLRLIYFSYDVKMKEKGDIPEGYSVSREKKERFSLILESASTNQTSMYLCASSLEGAGNQPQHFGDGTRLSIL.

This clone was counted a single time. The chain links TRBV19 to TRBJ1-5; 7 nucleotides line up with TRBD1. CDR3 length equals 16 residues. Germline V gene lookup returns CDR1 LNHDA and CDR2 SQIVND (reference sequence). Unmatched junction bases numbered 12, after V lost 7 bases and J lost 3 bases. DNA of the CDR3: TGTGCCAGTACTTTCAAGACAGGGACCTACAATCAGCCCCAGCATTTT. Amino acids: CASTFKTGTYNQPQHF.

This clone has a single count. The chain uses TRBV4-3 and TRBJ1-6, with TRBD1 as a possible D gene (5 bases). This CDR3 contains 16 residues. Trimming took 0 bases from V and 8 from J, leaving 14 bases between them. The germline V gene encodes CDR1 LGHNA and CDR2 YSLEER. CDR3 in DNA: TGCGCCAGCAGCCAAGACGCGACAGTCAAGGATTCACCCCTCCACTTT. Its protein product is CASSQDATVKDSPLHF.

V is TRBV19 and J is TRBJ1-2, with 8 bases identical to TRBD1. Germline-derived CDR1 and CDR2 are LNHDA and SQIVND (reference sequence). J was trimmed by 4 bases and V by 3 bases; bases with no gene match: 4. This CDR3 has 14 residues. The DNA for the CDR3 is TGTGCCAGTAGTATCACAGGGGGAGGCTATGGCTACACCTTC. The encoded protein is CASSITGGGYGYTF.